The T cell receptor (beta chain) described here comes from a study of T-cell memory formation after mild COVID-19. TCRdb re-called the 5' RACE reads through MiXCR, storing one row per CDR3 protein. Altogether 340,000 or so distinct CDR3 sequences are present, over 10% being singletons, with the ten largest covering around a fifth. With V trimmed by 6 bases and J by 0 bases, 2 bases remained unmatched. The CDR3 covers 14 residues. Germline V gives CDR1 ENHRY, CDR2 SYGVKD. This clonotype was obtained from a man younger than 30 who had mild COVID-19 (a few samples of this study predate the infection). Cell type and time point are not known. The material sequenced was PBMCs or a T cell subset sorted from them (not recorded which). This rearrangement joins TRBV10-3 to TRBJ1-2; 9 bases match TRBD1. The CDR3 sequence is CAIRRTGANYGYTF. CDR3 sequence (DNA): TGTGCCATCAGGAGGACAGGGGCTAACTATGGCTACACCTTC.